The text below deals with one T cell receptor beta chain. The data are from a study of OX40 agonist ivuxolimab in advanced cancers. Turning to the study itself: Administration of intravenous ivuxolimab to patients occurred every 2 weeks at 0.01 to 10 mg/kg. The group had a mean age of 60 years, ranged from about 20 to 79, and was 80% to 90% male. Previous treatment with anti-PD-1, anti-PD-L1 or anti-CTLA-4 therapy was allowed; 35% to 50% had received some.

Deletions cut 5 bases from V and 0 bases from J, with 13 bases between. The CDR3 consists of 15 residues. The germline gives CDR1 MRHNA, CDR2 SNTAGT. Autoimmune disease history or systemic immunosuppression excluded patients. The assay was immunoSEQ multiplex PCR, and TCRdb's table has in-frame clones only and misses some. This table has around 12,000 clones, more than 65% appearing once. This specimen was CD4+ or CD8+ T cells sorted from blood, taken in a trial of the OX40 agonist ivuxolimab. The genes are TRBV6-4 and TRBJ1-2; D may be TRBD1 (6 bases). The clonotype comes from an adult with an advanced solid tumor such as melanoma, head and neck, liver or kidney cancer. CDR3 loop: CASSPDRLTNYGYTF. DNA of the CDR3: TGTGCCAGCAGTCCGGACAGACTAACTAACTATGGCTACACCTTC.